The 5 T cell receptor beta chains given below trace back to one sample, sequenced in a study of blood T cell repertoires in COVID-19. Sequenced by immunoSEQ multiplex PCR; TCRdb stores in-frame clones only, minus some. The sample has 70,000 to 95,000 clones; 88% are singletons. Source material: peripheral blood. The receptors shown here come from a man between 65 and 85 years old with acute or convalescent COVID-19.

The chain joins TRBV7-2 to TRBJ2-1, with TRBD2 identical over 7 bases. V gave up 5 bases and J gave up 4 bases; unmatched junction bases: 11. The CDR3 runs to 16 residues. The germline V gene has CDR1 SGHTA and CDR2 FQGNSA. CDR3 coding DNA: TGTGCCAGCAGCCGTTCCTTGGGGAGGGGATACAATGAGCAGTTCTTC. Its protein is CASSRSLGRGYNEQFF.

This chain uses TRBV13 with TRBJ2-3; 7 bases are shared with TRBD1. From germline, CDR1 is PRHDT and CDR2 FYEKMQ (reference sequence). This CDR3 spans 16 amino acids. V dropped 7 bases and J dropped 6; count of bases not matched to a gene: 16. This CDR3 reads CASIPTQGEVADTQYF. The DNA of the CDR3 is TGTGCCAGCATCCCCACCCAGGGGGAAGTTGCCGATACGCAGTATTTT.

This chain joins TRBV5-4 and TRBJ1-6; D ambiguous. The CDR3 loop spans 16 amino acids. In germline, CDR1 is SGHNT, CDR2 YYREEE (reference sequence). The germline V and J ends were trimmed by 0 bases and 0 bases, with 7 bases remaining between them. Written as DNA, the CDR3 is TGTGCCAGCAGCTTGGCCGCAGGCTCCTATAATTCACCCCTCCACTTT. This codes for CASSLAAGSYNSPLHF.

Only a few counts were recorded for this clone. CDR3 loop: CASRSPEGYGYTF. The CDR3 bases are TGTGCCAGCAGGTCCCCGGAGGGCTATGGCTACACCTTC. The chain links TRBV6-6 to TRBJ1-2; no definite D call. Germline CDR1 is MNHNY and CDR2 is SVGAGI (reference sequence). The CDR3 sequence is 13 residues long. V dropped 6 bases and J dropped 4 bases, with 12 bases sitting between them.

V is TRBV2 and J is TRBJ1-2; D not certain. Germline V lookup: CDR1 SNHLY, CDR2 FYNNEI. This CDR3 contains 12 residues. Trimming stripped 3 bases from V and 4 bases from J, with 6 bases between. The chain's CDR3 is CASSDGVYGYTF. CDR3 DNA: TGTGCCAGCAGTGACGGAGTCTATGGCTACACCTTC.